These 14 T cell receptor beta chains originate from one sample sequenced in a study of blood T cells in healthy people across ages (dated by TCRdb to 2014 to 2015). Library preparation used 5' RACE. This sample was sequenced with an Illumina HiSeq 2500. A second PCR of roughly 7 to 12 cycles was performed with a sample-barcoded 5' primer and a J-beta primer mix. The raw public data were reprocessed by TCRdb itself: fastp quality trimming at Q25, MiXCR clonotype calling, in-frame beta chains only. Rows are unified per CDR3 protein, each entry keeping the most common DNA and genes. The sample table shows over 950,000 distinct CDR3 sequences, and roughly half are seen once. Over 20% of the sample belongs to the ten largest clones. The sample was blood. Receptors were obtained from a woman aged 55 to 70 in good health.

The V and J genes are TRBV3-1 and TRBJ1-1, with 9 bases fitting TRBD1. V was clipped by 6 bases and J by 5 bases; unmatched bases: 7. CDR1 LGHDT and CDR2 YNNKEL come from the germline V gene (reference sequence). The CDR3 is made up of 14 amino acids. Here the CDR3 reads CASRGTGRGTEAFF. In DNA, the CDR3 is TGTGCCAGCAGGGGGACAGGGCGGGGGACTGAAGCTTTCTTT.

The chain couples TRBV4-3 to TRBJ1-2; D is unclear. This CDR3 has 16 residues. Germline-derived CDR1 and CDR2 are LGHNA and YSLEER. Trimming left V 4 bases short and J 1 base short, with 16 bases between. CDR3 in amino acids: CASSPGILPRNYGYTF. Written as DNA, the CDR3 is TGCGCCAGCAGCCCTGGGATACTCCCGCGTAACTATGGCTACACCTTC.

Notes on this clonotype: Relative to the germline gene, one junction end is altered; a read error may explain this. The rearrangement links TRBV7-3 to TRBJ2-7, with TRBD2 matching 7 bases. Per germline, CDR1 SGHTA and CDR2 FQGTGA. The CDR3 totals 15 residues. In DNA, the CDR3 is TGTACCAGCAGCTCCGCAGCGGGAACCTCCTACGAGCAGTACTTC. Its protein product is CTSSSAAGTSYEQYF.

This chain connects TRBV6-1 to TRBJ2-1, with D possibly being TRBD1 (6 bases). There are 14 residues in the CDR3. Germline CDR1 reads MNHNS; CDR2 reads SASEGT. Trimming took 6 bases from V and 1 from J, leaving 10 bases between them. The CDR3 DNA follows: TGTGCCAGCAGGGGGGCTACGTCCTACAATGAGCAGTTCTTC. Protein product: CASRGATSYNEQFF.

Here the CDR3 DNA reads TGTGCCACCCAAAAGGACAGGCAGACCACTGAAGCTTTCTTT. Amino acid sequence: CATQKDRQTTEAFF. The chain combines TRBV10-3 with TRBJ1-1, with TRBD1 matching 7 bases. The CDR3 sequence is 14 residues long. V gave up 10 bases and J gave up 4 bases; unmatched junction bases: 12. From germline, CDR1 is ENHRY and CDR2 SYGVKD.

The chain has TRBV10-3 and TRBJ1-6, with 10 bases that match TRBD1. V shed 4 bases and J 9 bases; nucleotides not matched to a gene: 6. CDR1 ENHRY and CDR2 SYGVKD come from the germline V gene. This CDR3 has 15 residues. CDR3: CAISADRGRGSPLHF. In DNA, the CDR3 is TGTGCCATCAGTGCTGACAGGGGGCGAGGTTCACCCCTCCACTTT.

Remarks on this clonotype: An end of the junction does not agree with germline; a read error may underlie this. The CDR3 nucleotides are TGTGCCGGCAGTTTGACAGGACTAACCTACGAGCAGTACTTC. Translating it yields CAGSLTGLTYEQYF. V gene TRBV27 combines with J gene TRBJ2-7, with D possibly called TRBD1 or TRBD2 (6 bases each). The CDR3 spans 14 residues. In germline, CDR1 is MNHEY, CDR2 SMNVEV (reference sequence).

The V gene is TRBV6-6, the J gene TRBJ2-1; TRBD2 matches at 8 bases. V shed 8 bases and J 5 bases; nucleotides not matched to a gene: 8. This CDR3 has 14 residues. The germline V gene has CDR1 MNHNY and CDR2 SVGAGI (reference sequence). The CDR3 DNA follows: TGTGCCAGCGGCCAGCGGGAGAACGACAATGAGCAGTTCTTC. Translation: CASGQRENDNEQFF.

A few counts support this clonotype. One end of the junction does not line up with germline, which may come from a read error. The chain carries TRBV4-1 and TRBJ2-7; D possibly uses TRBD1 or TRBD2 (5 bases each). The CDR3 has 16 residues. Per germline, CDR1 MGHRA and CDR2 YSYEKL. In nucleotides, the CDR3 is TGCGCCAGCGGCCAGCCGGGACGGACGAGGTTCTACGAGCAGTACTTC. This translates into CASGQPGRTRFYEQYF.

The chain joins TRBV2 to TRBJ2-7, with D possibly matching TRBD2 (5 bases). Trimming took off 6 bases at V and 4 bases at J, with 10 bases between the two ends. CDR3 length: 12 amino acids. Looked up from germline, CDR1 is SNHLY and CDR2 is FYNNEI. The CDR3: CASRRVIYEQYF. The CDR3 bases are TGTGCCAGCAGGAGGGTGATATACGAGCAGTACTTC.

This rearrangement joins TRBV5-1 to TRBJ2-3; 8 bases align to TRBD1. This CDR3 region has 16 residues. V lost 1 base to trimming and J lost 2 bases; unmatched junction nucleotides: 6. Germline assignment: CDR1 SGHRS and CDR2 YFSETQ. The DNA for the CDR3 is TGCGCCAGCAGCTTGTTACAGGGGGTCAACACAGATACGCAGTATTTT. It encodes CASSLLQGVNTDTQYF.

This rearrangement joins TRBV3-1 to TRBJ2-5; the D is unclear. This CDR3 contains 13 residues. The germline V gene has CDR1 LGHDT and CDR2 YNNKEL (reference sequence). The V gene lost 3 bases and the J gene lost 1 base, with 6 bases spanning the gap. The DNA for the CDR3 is TGTGCCAGCAGCCATAACAGCCAAGAGACCCAGTACTTC. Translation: CASSHNSQETQYF.

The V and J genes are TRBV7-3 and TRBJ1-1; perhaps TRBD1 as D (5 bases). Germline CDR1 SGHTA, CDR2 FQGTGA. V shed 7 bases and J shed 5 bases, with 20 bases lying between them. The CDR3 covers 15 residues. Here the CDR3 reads CASIPSHPRDTEAFF. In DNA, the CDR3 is TGTGCCAGCATCCCAAGTCACCCCAGGGATACTGAAGCTTTCTTT.

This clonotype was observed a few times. The CDR3 region is CASSEHSGSSYNEQFF. The CDR3 coding sequence is TGTGCCAGCAGTGAGCACAGCGGTAGCTCCTACAATGAGCAGTTCTTC. The chain couples TRBV25-1 to TRBJ2-1; D might be TRBD2 (5 bases). V was trimmed by 3 bases and J by 0 bases, leaving 12 bases between them. Germline V gives CDR1 MGHDK, CDR2 SYGVNS. The CDR3 sequence is 16 residues long.